This passage covers 26 T cell receptor beta chains from one sample sequenced in a study of blood T cell repertoires in COVID-19. TCRdb keeps only in-frame clones here, not all; method: immunoSEQ multiplex PCR. Among about 150,000 clones listed, 65% to 90% were seen once. The specimen sequenced was peripheral blood. The receptors originated from a woman in her forties or fifties in a cohort sampled during active or convalescent COVID-19.

The CDR3 sequence: CAWGPGQASYEQYF. CDR3 in DNA: TGTGCCTGGGGCCCGGGACAGGCTTCATACGAGCAGTACTTC. The chain has TRBV30 and TRBJ2-7, with 8 positions matching TRBD1. Germline CDR1 is GTSNPN and CDR2 is SVGIG (reference sequence). V lost 5 bases and J lost 4; bases outside the gene matches: 10. The CDR3 totals 14 residues. The full variable domain, rest sourced from reference TRBV30 and TRBJ2-7, is SQTIHQWPATLVQPVGSPLSLECTVEGTSNPNLYWYRQAAGRGLQLLFYSVGIGQISSEVPQNLSASRPQDRQFILSSKKLLLSDSGFYLCAWGPGQASYEQYFGPGTRLTVT.

V usage is TRBV7-6 and J usage is TRBJ2-2, with TRBD1 as a possible D gene (6 bases). Germline V gene lookup returns CDR1 SGHVS and CDR2 FNYEAQ. This CDR3 spans 15 amino acids. V was pared by 5 bases and J by 4 bases, with 14 bases between. CDR3: CASSLRQGFTGELFF. The CDR3 DNA reads as TGTGCCAGCAGCCTCAGGCAGGGGTTCACCGGGGAGCTGTTTTTT.

CDR3 loop: CASSAGQGTGANVLTF. The CDR3 DNA is TGTGCCAGCAGTGCGGGACAGGGTACAGGGGCCAACGTCCTGACTTTC. The chain joins TRBV6-1 to TRBJ2-6; 9 bases match TRBD1. The CDR3 consists of 16 residues. V lost 4 bases, J lost 4 bases, and 5 bases stayed unmatched. CDR1 MNHNS and CDR2 SASEGT come from the germline V gene.

This clone was seen repeatedly, ten times or more. The chain is built from TRBV30 and TRBJ2-5; 9 positions agree with TRBD2. Germline V gene data show CDR1 as GTSNPN and CDR2 as SVGIG (reference sequence). The CDR3 spans 14 residues. J was trimmed by 5 bases and V by 4 bases; bases with no gene match: 8. CDR3 protein: CAWKEAGGLETQYF. The CDR3 DNA is TGTGCCTGGAAGGAAGCGGGGGGCCTGGAGACCCAGTACTTC.

The chain links TRBV11-2 to TRBJ2-5; 12 bases are shared with TRBD1. Germline V lookup: CDR1 SGHAT, CDR2 FQNNGV. This CDR3 is 17 amino acids long. After removal of 5 bases from V and 5 bases from J, the junction contained 12 bases not matched to a gene. This CDR3 is CASSPGTGGVGWETQYF. The DNA for the CDR3 is TGTGCCAGCAGCCCCGGGACAGGGGGCGTGGGTTGGGAGACCCAGTACTTC.

The gene calls are TRBV11-2 and TRBJ1-2; D is perhaps TRBD1 (5 bases). Germline assignment: CDR1 SGHAT and CDR2 FQNNGV. Between the trimmed V and J ends, which lost 5 bases and 6 bases, there was a span of 10 bases. The CDR3 covers 12 residues. The CDR3 sequence: CASSVGGDGYTF. The DNA of the CDR3 is TGTGCCAGCAGCGTTGGGGGGGATGGCTACACCTTC. Looking up the rest from reference TRBV11-2 and TRBJ1-2 gives the full variable domain: EAGVAQSPRYKIIEKRQSVAFWCNPISGHATLYWYQQILGQGPKLLIQFQNNGVVDDSQLPKDRFSAERLKGVDSTLKIQPAKLEDSAVYLCASSVGGDGYTFGSGTRLTVV.

This chain connects TRBV19 to TRBJ2-1, with D tentatively TRBD2 (6 bases). Between the trimmed V and J ends, which lost 3 bases and 0 bases, there was a span of 15 bases. The CDR3 is 17 amino acids. CDR1 LNHDA and CDR2 SQIVND come from the germline V gene (reference sequence). CDR3 amino acids: CASSIGTSLSSYNEQFF. The CDR3 DNA sequence: TGTGCCAGTAGTATCGGGACTTCCCTTAGCTCCTACAATGAGCAGTTCTTC.

The gene calls are TRBV12-3 or TRBV12-4 and TRBJ1-2; D uncertain. Trimming shortened V by 6 bases and J by 2 bases, and 7 bases separated the two germline ends. The CDR3 covers 12 residues. CDR3 nucleotide sequence: TGTGCCAGCAGCCGCGGGAACTATGGCTACACCTTC. It yields the protein CASSRGNYGYTF.

The chain recombines TRBV12-3 or TRBV12-4 with TRBJ2-1; no firm D call. V gave up 6 bases and J gave up 4 bases, with 7 bases separating them. CDR3 size: 12 residues. DNA of the CDR3: TGTGCCAGCAGATCCGGGTACAATGAGCAGTTCTTC. It encodes CASRSGYNEQFF.

This clone has only a few counts. V usage is TRBV10-1 and J usage is TRBJ2-1; 9 nucleotides match TRBD2. Germline assignment: CDR1 WNHNN and CDR2 SYGVQD (reference sequence). The CDR3 loop spans 18 amino acids. With 4 bases clipped from V and 4 bases from J, the junction kept 14 bases outside the gene matches. The chain's CDR3 is CASSAGLASGAVYNEQFF. The CDR3 DNA is TGCGCCAGCAGTGCGGGGTTGGCTAGCGGGGCTGTTTACAATGAGCAGTTCTTC.

The J gene is TRBJ2-7, the V gene TRBV5-1; D gene ambiguous. Trimming pared 4 bases from V and 2 bases from J, leaving 16 bases between. The CDR3 has 15 amino acids. Germline V gives CDR1 SGHRS, CDR2 YFSETQ. The CDR3 here is CASSLGSRSTYEQYF. CDR3 bases: TGCGCCAGCAGCCTCGGGTCTCGCTCCACCTACGAGCAGTACTTC.

This clone appeared once. Written as DNA, the CDR3 is TGTGCCAGCAGGATAGGGGGGGAGGGGGTCCTAAGGGAGCAGTACTTC. Translated: CASRIGGEGVLREQYF. The chain employs TRBV6-6 and TRBJ2-7; D perhaps matches TRBD2 (7 bases). Germline CDR1 and CDR2: MNHNY and SVGAGI (reference sequence). This CDR3 has 16 residues. Deletions cut 6 bases from V and 7 bases from J, with 25 bases between.

The CDR3 spells CASSLTGSVTEAFF. For the CDR3, the DNA is TGTGCCAGCAGCTTGACAGGGTCGGTCACTGAAGCTTTCTTT. J is TRBJ1-1 and V is TRBV7-9; TRBD1 agrees at 7 bases. The germline V gene encodes CDR1 SEHNR and CDR2 FQNEAQ (reference sequence). The length of the CDR3 is 14 residues. V lost 3 bases, J lost 4 bases, and 5 bases stayed unmatched.

The V gene is TRBV27, the J gene TRBJ2-1, with 7 bases fitting TRBD1. After removal of 2 bases from V and 6 bases from J, the junction contained 10 bases not matched to a gene. Germline V gene data show CDR1 as MNHEY and CDR2 as SMNVEV (reference sequence). The CDR3 has 16 residues. CDR3 protein: CASSLQGVGRANEQFF. DNA for the CDR3: TGTGCCAGCAGTTTACAGGGGGTGGGCCGAGCCAATGAGCAGTTCTTC.

The genes are TRBV9 and TRBJ2-7, with TRBD1 identical over 10 bases. Germline V gene sequence: CDR1 SGDLS, CDR2 YYNGEE. V shed 0 bases and J 3 bases; nucleotides not matched to a gene: 6. This CDR3 is built from 16 residues. This CDR3 is CASSVAPGTGVYEQYF. The CDR3 DNA reads TGTGCCAGCAGCGTAGCTCCCGGGACAGGGGTCTACGAGCAGTACTTC.

J is TRBJ1-4 and V is TRBV20-1, with TRBD1 matching over 10 bases. The J segment lost 10 bases and the V segment lost 3 bases, leaving 8 bases of the junction unmatched. This CDR3 is 14 amino acids long. Looked up from germline, CDR1 is DFQATT and CDR2 is SNEGSKA (reference sequence). The CDR3: CSASGGQGIVKLFF. CDR3 in DNA: TGCAGTGCTAGTGGGGGACAGGGGATCGTAAAACTGTTTTTT.

This chain links TRBV6-5 with TRBJ1-5; no clear D. The CDR3 has 15 amino acids. V dropped 6 bases and J dropped 3 bases, with 15 bases sitting between them. Germline assignment: CDR1 MNHEY and CDR2 SVGAGI. This CDR3 is CASSRSLADNQPQHF. CDR3 sequence (DNA): TGTGCCAGCAGCCGATCCCTGGCCGACAATCAGCCCCAGCATTTT.

V is TRBV23-1 and J is TRBJ2-4; 8 bases are shared with TRBD1. TRBV23-1 is placed among ORFs of uncertain function. J was trimmed by 0 bases and V by 3 bases; bases with no gene match: 10. The CDR3 is 18 residues long. The CDR3 region is CASSQTGVVFLAKNIQYF. In DNA form, the CDR3 reads TGCGCCAGCAGTCAGACAGGGGTCGTTTTTCTAGCCAAAAACATTCAGTACTTC.

The chain links TRBV5-1 to TRBJ1-4; D remains unclear. The CDR3 is 15 residues long. Germline CDR1 reads SGHRS; CDR2 reads YFSETQ. Trimming left V 0 bases short and J 0 bases short, with 6 bases between. This chain's CDR3 is CASSLGATTNEKLFF. In DNA form, the CDR3 reads TGCGCCAGCAGCTTGGGGGCGACAACTAATGAAAAACTGTTTTTT.

Only one count was recorded for this clone. This rearrangement joins TRBV19 to TRBJ1-4; D not certain. This CDR3 spans 13 amino acids. The germline V gene has CDR1 LNHDA and CDR2 SQIVND (reference sequence). With 10 bases removed from V and 7 bases from J, the gap between germline ends came to 16 bases. DNA for the CDR3: TGTGCCACAGCCCGGGGTGAGGGTGAAAAACTGTTTTTT. Translating gives CATARGEGEKLFF.

The V gene is TRBV19, the J gene TRBJ1-2, with D perhaps matching TRBD1 (6 bases). Between the trimmed V and J ends, which lost 2 bases and 10 bases, there was a span of 11 bases. The CDR3 extends over 12 amino acids. In germline, CDR1 is LNHDA, CDR2 SQIVND (reference sequence). CDR3 amino acids: CASSIRQGTYTF. The CDR3 nucleotides are TGTGCCAGTAGTATAAGGCAGGGGACCTACACCTTC.

Only a few counts were recorded for this clone. V usage is TRBV2 and J usage is TRBJ2-3; TRBD1 matches at 7 bases. Germline V gene sequence: CDR1 SNHLY, CDR2 FYNNEI. The CDR3 sequence is 15 residues long. Unmatched junction bases numbered 7, after V lost 5 bases and J lost 2 bases. The CDR3 protein is CASSLQGQDTDTQYF. The CDR3 DNA reads TGTGCCAGCAGTCTACAGGGGCAGGACACAGATACGCAGTATTTT.

V usage is TRBV19 and J usage is TRBJ2-1; 8 nucleotides align to TRBD2. V gave up 7 bases and J gave up 6 bases; unmatched junction bases: 11. CDR3 length: 15 amino acids. The germline gives CDR1 LNHDA, CDR2 SQIVND (reference sequence). CDR3 sequence (DNA): TGTGCCAGTATCTTAACGGGCGGGGGGCCCAATGAGCAGTTCTTC. Translation: CASILTGGGPNEQFF.

The chain is built from TRBV5-1 and TRBJ1-6, with TRBD1 matching over 7 bases. The V segment lost 0 bases and the J segment 10 bases; nucleotides outside the gene matches: 4. The germline gives CDR1 SGHRS, CDR2 YFSETQ. The CDR3 is 14 amino acids. The CDR3 loop reads CASSLGQGTSPLHF. The CDR3 nucleotides are TGCGCCAGCAGCTTGGGACAGGGAACCTCACCCCTCCACTTT.

This rearrangement joins TRBV3-1 (or the pseudogene TRBV3-2) to TRBJ1-3; D may be TRBD1 (5 bases). The germline gives CDR1 LGHDT, CDR2 YNNKEL (reference sequence). V lost 5 bases to trimming and J lost 0 bases, with 11 bases between them. The CDR3 length is 15 residues. CDR3 bases: TGTGCCAGCAGCGGGGACTCCCACTCTGGAAACACCATATATTTT. Translation gives CASSGDSHSGNTIYF.

This chain connects TRBV3-1 (or the pseudogene TRBV3-2) to TRBJ2-1, with D tentatively TRBD2 (6 bases). Trimming shortened V by 1 base and J by 3 bases, and 13 bases separated the two germline ends. The CDR3 has 16 amino acids. Germline V gene lookup returns CDR1 LGHDT and CDR2 YNNKEL (reference sequence). The CDR3 DNA reads TGTGCCAGCAGCCAAGCCGCTAGCGCTATCTACAATGAGCAGTTCTTC. It codes for CASSQAASAIYNEQFF.